Presented here are 26 T cell receptor beta chains from one specimen sequenced in a study of T-cell memory formation after mild COVID-19. TCRdb independently ran MiXCR on the 5' RACE reads; one entry per CDR3 protein. In the table there are 80,000 to 95,000 distinct CDR3 sequences, nearly 25% of which are singletons. Sequences were obtained from PBMCs or a T cell subset sorted from them (not recorded which). Receptors were obtained from a man aged 18 to 29 who had mild COVID-19 (a few samples of this study predate the infection). Cell type and time point are not known.

The chain is built from TRBV6-6 and TRBJ1-2, with D uncertain. This CDR3 has 12 residues. Germline V gene data show CDR1 as MNHNY and CDR2 as SVGAGI (reference sequence). The germline V and J ends were trimmed by 4 bases and 7 bases, with 10 bases remaining between them. CDR3 coding DNA: TGTGCCAGCAGTTTCCGGGAGGTTGGCTACACCTTC. Translating gives CASSFREVGYTF.

The chain uses TRBV6-5 and TRBJ1-2, with 8 bases identical to TRBD1. V was clipped by 4 bases and J by 7 bases; unmatched bases: 11. This CDR3 spans 15 amino acids. CDR1 and CDR2 (germline): MNHEY, SVGAGI. Written as DNA, the CDR3 is TGTGCCAGCAGTTCCTGGACAGGGCCGGCGCCTGGCTACACCTTC. Translating it yields CASSSWTGPAPGYTF.

This clonotype was counted only a few times. The gene calls are TRBV7-7 and TRBJ2-2, with D perhaps matching TRBD2 (5 bases). CDR1 SSHAT and CDR2 FNYEAQ come from the germline V gene (reference sequence). The CDR3 runs 13 residues. V was shortened by 5 bases and J by 6 bases, with 10 bases between the two germline ends. The CDR3 loop reads CASSPWRSGELFF. DNA of the CDR3: TGTGCCAGCAGCCCCTGGAGGTCCGGGGAGCTGTTTTTT.

This clonotype was counted a few times. The chain employs TRBV28 and TRBJ2-7; no definite D call. Germline CDR1 reads MDHEN; CDR2 reads SYDVKM. V was cut by 5 bases and J by 0 bases, with 11 bases left in between. This CDR3 is 14 amino acids long. CDR3 coding DNA: TGTGCCAGCAGTACCAACAGACGCTCCTACGAGCAGTACGTC. Its protein product is CASSTNRRSYEQYV.

This clonotype has ten or more counts. V and J are TRBV12-3 or TRBV12-4 and TRBJ2-7; weak D call: TRBD2 (6 bases). V was cut by 7 bases and J by 6 bases, with 16 bases left in between. The CDR3 spans 13 residues. CDR3 coding DNA: TGTGCCAGCACCCTCGGGGGTCGTTCCGAGCAGTACTTC. Amino acid sequence: CASTLGGRSEQYF.

This clonotype was counted only a few times. This chain connects TRBV7-9 to TRBJ1-5; TRBD1 matches at 7 bases. CDR3 size: 13 residues. V dropped 5 bases and J dropped 7; count of bases not matched to a gene: 5. Germline V gene lookup returns CDR1 SEHNR and CDR2 FQNEAQ (reference sequence). The CDR3 DNA sequence: TGTGCCAGCAGCCCCGGGACAGCCCAGCCCCAGCATTTT. As protein: CASSPGTAQPQHF. Full variable domain (outside the CDR3, taken from reference TRBV7-9 and TRBJ1-5): DTGVSQNPRHKITKRGQNVTFRCDPISEHNRLYWYRQTLGQGPEFLTYFQNEAQLEKSRLLSDRFSAERPKGSFSTLEIQRTEQGDSAMYLCASSPGTAQPQHFGDGTRLSIL.

This sequence joins TRBV7-6 and TRBJ2-3; D is perhaps TRBD2 (7 bases). The ends were cut back, 5 bases at V and 6 bases at J, with 21 bases in the middle. The CDR3 is 16 residues long. In germline, CDR1 is SGHVS, CDR2 FNYEAQ. CDR3 loop: CASSRNVGGALDTQYF. The DNA for the CDR3 is TGTGCCAGCAGCCGGAACGTGGGGGGGGCGTTGGATACGCAGTATTTT.

This clonotype was seen once. The chain links TRBV4-2 to TRBJ2-7, with 8 positions matching TRBD1. V lost 1 base and J lost 3; bases outside the gene matches: 5. Germline CDR1 is LGHNA and CDR2 is YNFKEQ. CDR3 length: 15 amino acids. CDR3 region: CASSQVVGTGYEQYF. The CDR3 nucleotides are TGTGCCAGCAGCCAAGTGGTAGGGACAGGCTACGAGCAGTACTTC.

The V and J genes are TRBV4-2 and TRBJ2-5, with 11 nucleotides matching TRBD2. The ends lost 2 bases at V and 3 bases at J; junction bases unmatched: 8. Germline V gene sequence: CDR1 LGHNA, CDR2 YNFKEQ. CDR3 size: 17 residues. The CDR3 sequence: CASSQLTSGALKETQYF. For the CDR3, the DNA is TGTGCCAGCAGCCAACTGACTAGCGGGGCGTTAAAAGAGACCCAGTACTTC.

The chain couples TRBV7-8 to TRBJ2-3, with D unresolved. The CDR3 totals 15 residues. Germline V CDR1 and CDR2: SGHVS, FQNEAQ. V was cut by 5 bases and J by 2 bases, with 14 bases left in between. CDR3 sequence: CASSPAPRTTDTQYF. DNA of the CDR3: TGTGCCAGCAGCCCAGCCCCCAGGACCACAGATACGCAGTATTTT.

The chain employs TRBV7-2 and TRBJ2-4, with 12 bases identical to TRBD2. Losses at the gene ends were 5 bases for V and 6 bases for J; bases not matched to a gene: 5. CDR3 length: 15 amino acids. CDR1 SGHTA and CDR2 FQGNSA come from the germline V gene. The CDR3 is CASSVGLAGLNIQYF. In DNA, the CDR3 is TGTGCCAGCAGCGTCGGACTAGCGGGGCTAAACATTCAGTACTTC.

In its sample, this clonotype was seen once. This sequence joins TRBV27 and TRBJ2-3, with no clear D. Per germline, CDR1 MNHEY and CDR2 SMNVEV (reference sequence). Trimming pared 0 bases from V and 3 bases from J, leaving 19 bases between. The CDR3 covers 18 residues. CDR3 protein: CASSLSPLGSAATDTQYF. The CDR3 coding sequence is TGTGCCAGCAGTTTATCGCCATTGGGGTCGGCGGCTACAGATACGCAGTATTTT.

This sequence joins TRBV6-2 or TRBV6-3 and TRBJ1-1; D unresolved. CDR1 is MNHEY, CDR2 SVGEGT, per germline. The CDR3 consists of 13 residues. V shed 6 bases and J shed 1 base, with 9 bases lying between them. In DNA form, the CDR3 reads TGTGCCAGCAGCCTACACAAGAACACTGAAGCTTTCTTT. Translation: CASSLHKNTEAFF.

V gene TRBV4-1 combines with J gene TRBJ1-1, with TRBD1 as a possible D gene (5 bases). V was cut by 1 base and J by 3 bases, with 6 bases left in between. Germline CDR1 reads MGHRA; CDR2 reads YSYEKL. The CDR3 length is 13 residues. The CDR3 DNA follows: TGCGCCAGCAGCCAAGTAGGGGACACTGAAGCTTTCTTT. Residues: CASSQVGDTEAFF.

The rearrangement joins TRBV7-8 to TRBJ1-1; no firm D call. The CDR3 totals 13 residues. Looked up from germline, CDR1 is SGHVS and CDR2 is FQNEAQ. Trimming removed 5 bases at V and 1 base at J, with 8 bases between. For the CDR3, the DNA is TGTGCCAGCAGCCGTAGAGAGAACACTGAAGCTTTCTTT. Amino acids: CASSRRENTEAFF. Drawing the rest from reference TRBV7-8 and TRBJ1-1, the complete variable domain is GAGVSQSPRYKVAKRGQDVALRCDPISGHVSLFWYQQALGQGPEFLTYFQNEAQLDKSGLPSDRFFAERPEGSVSTLKIQRTQQEDSAVYLCASSRRENTEAFFGQGTRLTVV.

This clonotype was counted between two and nine times. This chain connects TRBV4-3 to TRBJ1-1; D gene unclear. Germline CDR1 LGHNA, CDR2 YSLEER. Trimming cost V 0 bases and J 4 bases, with 9 bases left between them. The CDR3 extends over 14 amino acids. The CDR3 bases are TGCGCCAGCAGCCAAGATTTAGGCAGCACTGAAGCTTTCTTT. Encoded protein: CASSQDLGSTEAFF.

In its sample, this clonotype was seen a few times. The chain links TRBV7-8 to TRBJ1-1, with D perhaps matching TRBD1 (5 bases). Germline CDR1 is SGHVS and CDR2 is FQNEAQ. V was trimmed by 0 bases and J by 3 bases, leaving 8 bases between them. CDR3 size: 14 residues. Here the CDR3 reads CASSLAWGYTEAFF. DNA of the CDR3: TGTGCCAGCAGCTTAGCTTGGGGGTACACTGAAGCTTTCTTT.

This clonotype has at least ten counts. This chain joins TRBV6-2 or TRBV6-3 and TRBJ1-1; D is unclear. Deletions cut 0 bases from V and 3 bases from J, with 5 bases between. There are 13 residues in the CDR3. CDR1 MNHEY and CDR2 SVGEGT come from the germline V gene. The CDR3, as DNA: TGTGCCAGCAGTTACTCAGGGTACACTGAAGCTTTCTTT. Protein: CASSYSGYTEAFF.

The J gene is TRBJ2-7, the V gene TRBV4-1, with D possibly TRBD1 on 5 matching bases. The V end lost 1 base, the J end lost 7 bases, and 14 bases lay between the germline ends. CDR1 MGHRA and CDR2 YSYEKL come from the germline V gene. This CDR3 is 14 amino acids long. The CDR3 protein is CASSQVQAAREQYF. CDR3 nucleotide sequence: TGCGCCAGCAGCCAAGTACAGGCCGCGCGGGAGCAGTACTTC.

The V gene is TRBV29-1, the J gene TRBJ1-1, with TRBD1 matching 11 bases. The trim removed 6 bases at V and 7 bases at J, leaving 10 bases unmatched. This CDR3 is built from 14 residues. Germline V gives CDR1 SQVTM, CDR2 ANQGSEA. Here the CDR3 reads CSVNAGGTGGEAFF. In DNA, the CDR3 is TGCAGCGTCAATGCGGGGGGGACAGGGGGTGAAGCTTTCTTT.

This clonotype was detected a few times. The chain joins TRBV4-3 to TRBJ2-7; D possibly corresponds to TRBD1 (5 bases). Germline assignment: CDR1 LGHNA and CDR2 YSLEER. The CDR3 has 14 amino acids. V lost 0 bases and J lost 7, with 13 bases in between. CDR3 sequence (DNA): TGCGCCAGCAGCCAAGATGAAGGGGCGCGGGAGCAGTACTTC. As protein: CASSQDEGAREQYF.

This clonotype was found a few times. V usage is TRBV9 and J usage is TRBJ2-3; a weak D match, TRBD2 (7 bases). V was shortened by 1 base and J by 5 bases, with 17 bases between the two germline ends. Germline V lookup: CDR1 SGDLS, CDR2 YYNGEE. This CDR3 contains 16 residues. CDR3 protein: CASSVLGGGSGDTQYF. CDR3 coding DNA: TGTGCCAGCAGCGTACTAGGGGGGGGTAGCGGAGATACGCAGTATTTT.

This chain joins TRBV7-9 and TRBJ2-3; D ambiguous. Germline CDR1 and CDR2: SEHNR and FQNEAQ (reference sequence). Trimming stripped 4 bases from V and 5 bases from J, with 7 bases between. CDR3 size: 12 residues. The CDR3 loop reads CASSSAQDTQYF. The CDR3 bases are TGTGCCAGCAGCTCCGCACAAGATACGCAGTATTTT.

In its sample, this clonotype was seen a few times. J is TRBJ2-5 and V is TRBV6-2 or TRBV6-3, with D maybe TRBD2 (6 bases). CDR3 size: 15 residues. The germline CDR1 and CDR2 sequences are MNHEY and SVGEGT. With 2 bases removed from V and 5 bases from J, the gap between germline ends came to 15 bases. This CDR3 reads CASSYGRQNIETQYF. Written as DNA, the CDR3 is TGTGCCAGCAGTTACGGGAGGCAGAACATTGAGACCCAGTACTTC.

This clonotype was recorded only once. The chain joins TRBV27 to TRBJ1-2; the D is unclear. Germline loops: CDR1 MNHEY, CDR2 SMNVEV (reference sequence). This CDR3 comprises 12 residues. Trimming took 6 bases from V and 8 from J, leaving 13 bases between them. The CDR3 DNA reads TGTGCCAGCAGCGACGGAGATGGGGGCTACACCTTC. Encoded protein: CASSDGDGGYTF.

The rearrangement uses TRBV7-2 and TRBJ1-2, with D possibly being TRBD1 (6 bases). Looked up from germline, CDR1 is SGHTA and CDR2 is FQGNSA. This CDR3 is built from 13 residues. Between the trimmed V and J ends, which lost 4 bases and 4 bases, there was a span of 10 bases. The CDR3 DNA reads TGTGCCAGCAGCTCGGACAGCCTCTATGGCTACACCTTC. It translates to CASSSDSLYGYTF.